The source of this T cell receptor (beta chain) is a study of T cells in Graves' hyperthyroidism and ophthalmopathy. Study outcomes and limitations: Progression to ophthalmopathy was predicted a median of 6.5 months early.

The CDR3 has 15 amino acids. Germline assignment: CDR1 SGHRS and CDR2 YFSETQ. Trimming took 0 bases from V and 6 from J; bases not matched to a gene: 4. There were TCR beta CDR3 regions amplified from RNA transcripts. The HTBI primer set served for first-round RT-PCR of the TCR CDR3. MiXCR, applied by TCRdb to the multiplex PCR reads, yields one record per CDR3 protein. The table records fewer than 450,000 distinct CDR3 sequences, about 14% of them present only once. Clinicians diagnosed patients from clinical symptoms, serum thyroxine and TRAb, thyroid ultrasound and orbital computed tomography. The sample holds many counts of this clonotype. Its antigen is not known.

The sequencing input was blood. This TCR was recovered from a middle-aged man with Graves' ophthalmopathy. The V gene is TRBV5-1, the J gene TRBJ2-7; 12 bases match TRBD1. The CDR3 region has the DNA TGCGCCAGCAGCTTGGTGGGGACAGGGGGCCCCGAGCAGTACTTC. Translating it yields CASSLVGTGGPEQYF.